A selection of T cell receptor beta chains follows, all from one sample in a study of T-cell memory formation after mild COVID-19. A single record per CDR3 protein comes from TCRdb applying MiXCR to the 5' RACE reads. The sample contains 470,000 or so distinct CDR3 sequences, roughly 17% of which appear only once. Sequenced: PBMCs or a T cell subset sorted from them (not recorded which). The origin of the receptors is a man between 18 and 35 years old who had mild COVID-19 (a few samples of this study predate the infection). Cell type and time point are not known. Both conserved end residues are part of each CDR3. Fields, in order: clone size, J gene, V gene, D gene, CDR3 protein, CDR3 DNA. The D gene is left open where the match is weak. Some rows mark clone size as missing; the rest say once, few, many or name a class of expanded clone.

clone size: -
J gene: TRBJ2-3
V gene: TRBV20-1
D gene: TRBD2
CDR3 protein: CSAEPRLVAGFRDTQYF
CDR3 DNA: TGCAGTGCTGAACCGCGCCTGGTAGCGGGGTTCAGAGATACGCAGTATTTT

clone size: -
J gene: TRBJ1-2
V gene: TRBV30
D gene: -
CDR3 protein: CAWSWSNYGYTF
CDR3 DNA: TGTGCCTGGAGCTGGTCAAACTATGGCTACACCTTC

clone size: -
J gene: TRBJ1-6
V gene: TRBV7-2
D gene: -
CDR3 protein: CASSSSGQSNSPLHF
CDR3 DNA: TGTGCCAGCAGCTCCTCGGGACAATCGAATTCACCCCTCCACTTT

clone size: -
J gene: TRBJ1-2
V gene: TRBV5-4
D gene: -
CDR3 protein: CASSTGDPGYGYTF
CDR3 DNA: TGTGCCAGCAGCACGGGGGACCCTGGCTATGGCTACACCTTC

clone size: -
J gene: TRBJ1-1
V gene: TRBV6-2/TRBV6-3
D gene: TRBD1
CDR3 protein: CASSSVTGVTEAFF
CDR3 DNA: TGTGCCAGCAGTTCGGTTACAGGGGTCACTGAAGCTTTCTTT

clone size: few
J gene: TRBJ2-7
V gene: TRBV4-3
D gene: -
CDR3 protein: CASSQDLGVAGEQYF
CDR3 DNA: TGCGCCAGCAGCCAAGATTTAGGTGTCGCGGGAGAGCAGTACTTC

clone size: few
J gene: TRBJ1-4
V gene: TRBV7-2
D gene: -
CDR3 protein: CASSPRGTTNEKLFF
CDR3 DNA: TGTGCCAGCAGCCCCCGGGGAACAACTAATGAAAAACTGTTTTTT

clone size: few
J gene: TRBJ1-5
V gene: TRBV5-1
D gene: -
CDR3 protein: CASSTEGGPQHF
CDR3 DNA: TGCGCCAGCAGCACGGAGGGGGGGCCCCAGCATTTT

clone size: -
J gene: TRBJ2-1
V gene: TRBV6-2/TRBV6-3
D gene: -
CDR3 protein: CATLGTFYNEQFF
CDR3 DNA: TGTGCCACCTTAGGGACTTTCTACAATGAGCAGTTCTTC

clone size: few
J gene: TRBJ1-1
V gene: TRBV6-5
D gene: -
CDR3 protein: CASSYYSVGTEAFF
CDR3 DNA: TGTGCCAGCAGTTACTATTCGGTGGGCACTGAAGCTTTCTTT

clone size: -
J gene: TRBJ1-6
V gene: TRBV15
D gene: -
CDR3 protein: CATSSNRVNSPLHF
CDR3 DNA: TGTGCCACCAGCAGCAATAGAGTGAATTCACCCCTCCACTTT

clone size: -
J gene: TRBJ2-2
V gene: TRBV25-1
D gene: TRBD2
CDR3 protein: CASQRTSGAGELFF
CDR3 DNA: TGTGCCAGCCAAAGGACTAGCGGGGCCGGGGAGCTGTTTTTT

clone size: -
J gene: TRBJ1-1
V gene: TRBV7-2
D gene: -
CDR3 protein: CASSLPGFTEAFF
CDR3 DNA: TGTGCCAGCAGCTTACCAGGGTTCACTGAAGCTTTCTTT

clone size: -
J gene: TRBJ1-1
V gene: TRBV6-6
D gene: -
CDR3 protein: CASTLDKGGTEAFF
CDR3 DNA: TGTGCCAGCACCCTAGACAAGGGGGGGACTGAAGCTTTCTTT

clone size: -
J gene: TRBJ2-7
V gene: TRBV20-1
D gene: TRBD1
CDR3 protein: CSARVQPRGRDEQYF
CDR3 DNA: TGCAGTGCTAGAGTCCAACCAAGGGGGCGCGATGAGCAGTACTTC

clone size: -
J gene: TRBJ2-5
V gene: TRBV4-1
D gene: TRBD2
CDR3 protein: CASSSAFSTSGGGQETQYF
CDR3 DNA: TGCGCCAGCAGCTCCGCCTTCTCGACTAGCGGGGGGGGTCAAGAGACCCAGTACTTC

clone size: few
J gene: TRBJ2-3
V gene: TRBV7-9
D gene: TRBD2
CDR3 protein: CASSLGLAGGLRAQYF
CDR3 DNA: TGTGCCAGCAGCTTAGGACTAGCGGGGGGACTTCGAGCGCAGTATTTT

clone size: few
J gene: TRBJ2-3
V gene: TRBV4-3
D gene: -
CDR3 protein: CASSQDGSAGDTQYF
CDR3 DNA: TGCGCCAGCAGCCAAGATGGTTCGGCCGGGGATACGCAGTATTTT

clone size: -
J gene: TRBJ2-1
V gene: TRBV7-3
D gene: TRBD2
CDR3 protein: CASSPGLAGARSYNEQFF
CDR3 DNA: TGTGCCAGCAGCCCGGGACTAGCGGGGGCCCGCTCCTACAATGAGCAGTTCTTC

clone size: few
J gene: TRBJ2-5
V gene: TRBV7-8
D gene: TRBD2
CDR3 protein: CASSLRPSGGDQETQYF
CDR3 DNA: TGTGCCAGCAGCTTACGGCCTAGCGGGGGGGACCAAGAGACCCAGTACTTC

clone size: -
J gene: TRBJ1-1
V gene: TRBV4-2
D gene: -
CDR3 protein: CASARGDGNTEAFF
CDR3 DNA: TGTGCCAGCGCTAGGGGGGACGGGAACACTGAAGCTTTCTTT

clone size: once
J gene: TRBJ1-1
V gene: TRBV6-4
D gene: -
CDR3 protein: CASRAQEGAEAFF
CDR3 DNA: TGTGCCAGCAGGGCCCAAGAAGGGGCTGAAGCTTTCTTT

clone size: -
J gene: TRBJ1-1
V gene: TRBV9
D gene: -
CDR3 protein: CASSVDSWNTEAFF
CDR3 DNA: TGTGCCAGCAGCGTGGACAGCTGGAACACTGAAGCTTTCTTT

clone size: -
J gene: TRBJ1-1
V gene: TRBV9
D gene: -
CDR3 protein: CASSVVSTSFTEAFF
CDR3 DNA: TGTGCCAGCAGCGTAGTTTCCACCTCCTTCACTGAAGCTTTCTTT

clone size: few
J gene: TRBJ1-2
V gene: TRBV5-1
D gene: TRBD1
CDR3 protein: CASSLSTGVGGYTF
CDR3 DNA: TGCGCCAGCAGCTTGTCCACAGGGGTAGGAGGCTACACCTTC

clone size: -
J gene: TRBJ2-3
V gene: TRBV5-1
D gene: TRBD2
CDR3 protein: CASRQRGPSTDTQYF
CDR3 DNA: TGCGCCAGCAGACAGCGGGGGCCGAGCACAGATACGCAGTATTTT

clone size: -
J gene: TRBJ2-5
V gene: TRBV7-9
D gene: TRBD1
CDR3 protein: CASSHGQGGETQYF
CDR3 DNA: TGTGCCAGCAGCCATGGACAGGGCGGAGAGACCCAGTACTTC

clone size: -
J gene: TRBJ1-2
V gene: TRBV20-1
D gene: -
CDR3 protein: CSARSGAAGYTF
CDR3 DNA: TGCAGTGCTAGGAGTGGGGCCGCTGGCTACACCTTC

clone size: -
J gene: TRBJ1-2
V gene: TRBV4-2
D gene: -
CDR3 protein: CASSQEAILNYGYTF
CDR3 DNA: TGTGCCAGCAGCCAAGAGGCGATACTAAACTATGGCTACACCTTC

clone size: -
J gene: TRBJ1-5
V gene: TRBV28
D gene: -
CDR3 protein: CASSPGQPQHF
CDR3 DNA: TGTGCCAGCAGTCCCGGACAGCCCCAGCATTTT

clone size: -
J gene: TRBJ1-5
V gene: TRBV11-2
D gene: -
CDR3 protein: CASSLRGGSRNQPQHF
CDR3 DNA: TGTGCCAGCAGCTTAAGGGGGGGGTCCCGGAATCAGCCCCAGCATTTT

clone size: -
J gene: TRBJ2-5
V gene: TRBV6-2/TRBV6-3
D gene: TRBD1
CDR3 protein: CASGGQGGETQYF
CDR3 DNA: TGTGCCAGCGGGGGACAGGGAGGCGAGACCCAGTACTTC

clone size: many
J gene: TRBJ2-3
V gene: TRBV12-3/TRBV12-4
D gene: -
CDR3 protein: CASRDRDTQYF
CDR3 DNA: TGTGCCAGCAGAGACCGAGATACGCAGTATTTT

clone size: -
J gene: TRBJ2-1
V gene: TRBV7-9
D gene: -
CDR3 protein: CASSKGRSSYNEQFF
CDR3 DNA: TGTGCCAGCAGCAAGGGGCGGAGCTCCTACAATGAGCAGTTCTTC

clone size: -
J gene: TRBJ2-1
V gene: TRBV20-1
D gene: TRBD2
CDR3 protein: CSAGGLAGTFFHEQFF
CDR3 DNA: TGCAGTGCCGGAGGACTAGCGGGGACTTTTTTCCATGAGCAGTTCTTC

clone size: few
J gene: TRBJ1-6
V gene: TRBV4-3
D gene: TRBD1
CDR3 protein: CASSQDRDRDLDSPLHF
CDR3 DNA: TGCGCCAGCAGCCAAGATCGGGACAGGGATCTGGATTCACCCCTCCACTTT

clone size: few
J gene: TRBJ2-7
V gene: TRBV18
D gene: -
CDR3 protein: CASSPVPRSYEQYF
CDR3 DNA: TGTGCCAGCTCACCAGTTCCCAGGAGCTACGAGCAGTACTTC

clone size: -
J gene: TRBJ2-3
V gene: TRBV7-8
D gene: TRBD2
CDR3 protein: CASSLDILATSTDTQYF
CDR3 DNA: TGTGCCAGCAGCTTAGATATACTAGCGACTAGCACAGATACGCAGTATTTT

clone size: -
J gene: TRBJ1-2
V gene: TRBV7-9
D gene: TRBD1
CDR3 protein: CASLQGADYGYTF
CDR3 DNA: TGTGCCAGTCTACAGGGGGCGGACTATGGCTACACCTTC

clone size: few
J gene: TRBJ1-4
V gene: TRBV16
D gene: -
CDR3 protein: CASSPPNREKLFF
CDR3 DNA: TGTGCCAGCAGCCCCCCCAACAGGGAAAAACTGTTTTTT

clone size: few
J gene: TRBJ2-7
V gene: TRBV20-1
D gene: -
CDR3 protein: CSASTPRYSPSYEQYF
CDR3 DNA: TGCAGTGCATCTACGCCTAGGTATTCTCCTTCCTACGAGCAGTACTTC

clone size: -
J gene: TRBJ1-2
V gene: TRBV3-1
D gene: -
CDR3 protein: CASSPSPGSLEGYTF
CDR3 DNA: TGTGCCAGCAGCCCAAGCCCAGGATCTCTGGAAGGCTACACCTTC

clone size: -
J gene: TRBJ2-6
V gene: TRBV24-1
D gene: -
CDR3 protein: CATSPSGANVLTF
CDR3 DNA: TGTGCCACCAGTCCCTCTGGGGCCAACGTCCTGACTTTC

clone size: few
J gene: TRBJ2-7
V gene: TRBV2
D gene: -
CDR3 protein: CASSPRGASYEQYF
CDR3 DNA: TGTGCCAGCAGTCCCCGGGGGGCCTCCTACGAGCAGTACTTC

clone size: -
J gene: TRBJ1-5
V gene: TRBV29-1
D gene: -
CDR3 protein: CSASLADSNQPQHF
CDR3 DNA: TGCAGCGCTTCTCTAGCAGATAGCAATCAGCCCCAGCATTTT